This T cell receptor (beta chain) appears in the sequencing data of a study of vaccination effects on CD4 cells after COVID-19. Findings of the study overall: Just 1 of 255 vaccine-induced clones in healthy recipients was cross-reactive.

Sequenced by immunoSEQ multiplex PCR; TCRdb stores in-frame clones only, minus some. Of approximately 65,000 clones in the sample, 74% were seen once. Before any sequencing was done, the ViraFEST assay used viral peptide pools to expand antigen-specific CD4+ T cells. Once cultured for 10 days, the cells underwent separation to obtain CD4+ T cells. Each participant was administered two doses of either the BNT162b2 or the mRNA-1273 vaccine. Turning to this clone: Its antigen is unidentified.

The CDR3 is 17 amino acids. The germline V gene has CDR1 LNHDA and CDR2 SQIVND (reference sequence). The V gene lost 3 bases and the J gene lost 0 bases, with 14 bases spanning the gap. This sample comprised CD4+ T cells from PBMCs cultured with HCoV-229E spike peptides, obtained after COVID-19 vaccination. The V and J genes are TRBV19 and TRBJ1-4; D is undetermined. This receptor was obtained from a human donor who received a COVID-19 vaccine. The CDR3 is CASSMELADATNEKLFF. The CDR3 DNA reads TGTGCCAGTAGTATGGAGTTGGCAGATGCAACTAATGAAAAACTGTTTTTT. The variable domain in full, with the rest retrieved from reference TRBV19 and TRBJ1-4, is DGGITQSPKYLFRKEGQNVTLSCEQNLNHDAMYWYRQDPGQGLRLIYYSQIVNDFQKGDIAEGYSVSREKKESFPLTVTSAQKNPTAFYLCASSMELADATNEKLFFGSGTQLSVL.